This T cell receptor (beta chain) was identified during a study of OX40 agonist ivuxolimab in advanced cancers. Looking at the study overall: Patients with prior anti-PD-1, anti-PD-L1 or anti-CTLA-4 therapy were eligible; 40% to 45% had some. The study's findings and limits: Researchers did not establish what antigens the expanded peripheral T cells target.

Produced via immunoSEQ multiplex PCR; TCRdb's table is partial and in-frame only. The data contain fewer than 65,000 clones, 82% of them singletons. It was autoimmune disease history or systemic immunosuppression that excluded patients. The ends lost 10 bases at V and 3 bases at J; junction bases unmatched: 10. This CDR3 has 14 amino acids. From germline, CDR1 is LNHDA and CDR2 SQIVND (reference sequence). Comment on this clone: Antigen unknown.

The sequence came from an adult with an advanced solid tumor such as melanoma, head and neck, liver or kidney cancer. Material: CD4+ or CD8+ T cells sorted from blood, obtained in a trial of the OX40 agonist ivuxolimab. This sequence joins TRBV19 and TRBJ1-2, with 8 bases lining up with TRBD1. The CDR3 bases are TGTGCCACCTCGGACAGGGAGGGTTACTATGGCTACACCTTC. It yields the protein CATSDREGYYGYTF.